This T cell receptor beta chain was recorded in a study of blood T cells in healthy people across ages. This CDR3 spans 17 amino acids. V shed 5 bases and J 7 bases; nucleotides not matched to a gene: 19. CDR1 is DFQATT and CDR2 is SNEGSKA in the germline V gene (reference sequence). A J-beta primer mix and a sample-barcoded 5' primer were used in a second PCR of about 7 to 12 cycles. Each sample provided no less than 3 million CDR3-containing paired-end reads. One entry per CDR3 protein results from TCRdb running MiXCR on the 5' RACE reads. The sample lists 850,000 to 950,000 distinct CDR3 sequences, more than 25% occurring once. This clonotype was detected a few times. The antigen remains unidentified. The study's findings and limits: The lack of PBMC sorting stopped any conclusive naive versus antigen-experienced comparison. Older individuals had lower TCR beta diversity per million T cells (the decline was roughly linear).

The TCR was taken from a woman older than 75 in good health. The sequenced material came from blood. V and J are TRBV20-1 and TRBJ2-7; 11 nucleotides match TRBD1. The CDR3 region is CSAAPSRDRGIYNEQYF. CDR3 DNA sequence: TGCAGTGCTGCACCTTCTCGGGACAGGGGGATCTACAATGAGCAGTACTTC.